The entry that follows covers one T cell receptor beta chain sequence. Its cognate antigen has yet to be identified. Per-base qualities were not stored, and no clone one base away is much larger. The CDR3 holds 10 amino acids from the cysteine to the phenylalanine. This entry keeps only the CDR3 DNA: 30 bases, framed from base 1. CDR1 and CDR2 are drawn from the germline V gene: SNHLY, FYNNEI. The time point label, read with the paper, signifies: persistent/refractory GD, antithyroid drugs over 5 years with positive TRAb. RNA was extracted from PBMCs in TRIzol for both TCR sequencing and RNA sequencing. The diagnosis of Graves' disease followed American Thyroid Association guidelines. Patients were recruited from an endocrinology department in Xi'an, China. From each patient, nine milliliters of peripheral blood was collected into an EDTA anticoagulant tube. Ficoll Paque Plus density gradient separation was used to isolate PBMCs, and no further T cell sorting was performed. An Agilent 2100 Bioanalyzer and agarose gel were used to check RNA quality, and a NanoDrop 2000 was used to measure RNA concentration.

The data are from a study of regulatory T cells in long-lasting Graves disease (dated by TCRdb to the early 2020s). Regarding the study in general: Persistent Graves' disease meant more than 5 years of antithyroid drug treatment with TSH receptor autoantibodies that stayed positive. TCR sequencing covered 13 persistent and approximately 20 newly diagnosed Graves' disease patients, some 33 samples in total. Antithyroid drugs had been taken for roughly 10 years on average by persistent Graves' disease patients in the clinical cohort. Peripheral blood TCR sequencing and RNA sequencing compared persistent Graves' disease patients with newly diagnosed Graves' disease patients. The study was registered as a clinical trial and conducted in China. Findings and caveats that apply to the study as a whole: Sequencing and analysis were restricted to the TCR beta chain. A larger number of public clonotypes was shared among persistent patients (fewer than 3,000) than among newly diagnosed patients (approximately 930). The small sample size was acknowledged by the authors as a limitation that may reduce accuracy. Persistent disease showed preferential use of TRBV28, TRBJ1-2 and TRBJ2-5, whereas newly diagnosed disease favored TRBV20-1 and TRBJ2-1. Persistent Graves' disease patients showed lower TCR Shannon entropy and fewer highly expanded clones than newly diagnosed patients, suggesting clonal expansion. Because the primary lesion, thyroid tissue, could not be accessed, the study looked at peripheral blood alone.

Library method: multiplex PCR. Sequencing relied on an Illumina HiSeq 4000. CDR3 regions were amplified by Arm-PCR with iRepertoire HTBI primers to construct TCR beta libraries. Before sequencing, the PCR products underwent gel purification. As for how the authors treated the data: A total of some 65 TRBV and 14 TRBJ segments were identified across samples and were used for gene usage analysis of CDR3 amino acid clonotypes. COPE and FqMerger were used to merge the filtered high-quality paired reads into contigs. BLAST was used to align contigs to IMGT TRBV, TRBD and TRBJ reference genes, with CDR3 defined following IMGT. Clonotypes above 0.1% frequency were classified as highly expanded clones. Shannon entropy was used to measure repertoire diversity, and the Gini coefficient was used to measure V-J evenness. Clonotypes shared by more than one individual were considered public. TCRdb reworked the public reads: Q25 trimming with fastp, MiXCR clone assembly, productive beta chains retained. A single entry per CDR3 protein holds the most common genes and DNA from its merged rows. The authors' filters were not applied to this entry. The sample contains 700,000 or so distinct CDR3 sequences, 25% to 35% of them found a single time. The ten largest make up about two fifths of the sample.

The chain links TRBV2 with TRBJ2-5; the D segment cannot be called with confidence. Matching the DNA end better, TRBJ2-1 makes the J call doubtful. This clonotype was sampled from a female donor with Graves disease. The material was peripheral blood mononuclear cells (PBMCs), obtained when the disease was refractory, from a patient treated with antithyroid drugs. The sequence in DNA is TGTGCCAGCACGGACAATGAGCAGTTCTTC. This encodes CASTDNEQFF.